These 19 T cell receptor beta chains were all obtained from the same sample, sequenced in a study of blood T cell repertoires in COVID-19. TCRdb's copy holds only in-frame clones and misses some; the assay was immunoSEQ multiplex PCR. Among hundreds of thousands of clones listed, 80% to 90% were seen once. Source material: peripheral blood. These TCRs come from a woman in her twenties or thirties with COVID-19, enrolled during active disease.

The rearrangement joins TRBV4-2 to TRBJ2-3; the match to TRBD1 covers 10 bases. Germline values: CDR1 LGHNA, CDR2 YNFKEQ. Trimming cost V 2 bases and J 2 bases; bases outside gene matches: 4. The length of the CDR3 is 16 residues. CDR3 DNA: TGTGCCAGCAGCCAACTGGGACAGGGGATCACAGATACGCAGTATTTT. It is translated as CASSQLGQGITDTQYF.

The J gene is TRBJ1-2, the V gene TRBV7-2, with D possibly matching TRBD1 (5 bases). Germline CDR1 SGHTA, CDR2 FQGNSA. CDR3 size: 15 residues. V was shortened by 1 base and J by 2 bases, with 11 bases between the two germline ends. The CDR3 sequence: CASSLVPDRNYGYTF. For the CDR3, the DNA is TGTGCCAGCAGCTTAGTGCCCGACAGAAACTATGGCTACACCTTC.

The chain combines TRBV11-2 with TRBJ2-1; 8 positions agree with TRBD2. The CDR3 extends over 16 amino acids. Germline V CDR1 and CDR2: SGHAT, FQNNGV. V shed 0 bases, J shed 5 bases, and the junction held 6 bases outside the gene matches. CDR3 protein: CASSLEGLAGDNEQFF. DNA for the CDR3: TGTGCCAGCAGCTTAGAAGGGCTAGCGGGCGACAATGAGCAGTTCTTC.

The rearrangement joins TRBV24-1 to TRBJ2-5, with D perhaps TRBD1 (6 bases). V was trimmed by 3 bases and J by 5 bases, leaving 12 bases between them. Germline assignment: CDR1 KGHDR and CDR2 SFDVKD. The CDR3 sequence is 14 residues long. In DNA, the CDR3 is TGTGCCACCAGTGATACTGGGGGCGGGGAGACCCAGTACTTC. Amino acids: CATSDTGGGETQYF.

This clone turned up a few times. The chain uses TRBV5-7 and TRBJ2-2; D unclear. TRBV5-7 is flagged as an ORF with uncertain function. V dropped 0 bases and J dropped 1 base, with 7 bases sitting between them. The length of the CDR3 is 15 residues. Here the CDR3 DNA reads TGTGCCAGCAGCTTGGTAGCAGAGAACACCGGGGAGCTGTTTTTT. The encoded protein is CASSLVAENTGELFF.

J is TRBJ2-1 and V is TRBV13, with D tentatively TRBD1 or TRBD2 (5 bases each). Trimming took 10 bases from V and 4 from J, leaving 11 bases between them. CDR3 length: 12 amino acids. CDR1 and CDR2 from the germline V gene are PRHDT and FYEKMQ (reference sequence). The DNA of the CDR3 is TGTGCCAACAGGAGCGGTTACAATGAGCAGTTCTTC. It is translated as CANRSGYNEQFF.

The CDR3 DNA reads TGTGCCAGCAGTGCAGGACTAGCGGGAGTCTCGGCCTTCTACAATGAGCAGTTCTTC. This translates into CASSAGLAGVSAFYNEQFF. This chain joins TRBV27 and TRBJ2-1; TRBD2 aligns across 13 bases. CDR3 size: 19 residues. Germline-derived CDR1 and CDR2 are MNHEY and SMNVEV (reference sequence). J lost 3 bases, V lost 5 bases, and 13 bases had no gene match.

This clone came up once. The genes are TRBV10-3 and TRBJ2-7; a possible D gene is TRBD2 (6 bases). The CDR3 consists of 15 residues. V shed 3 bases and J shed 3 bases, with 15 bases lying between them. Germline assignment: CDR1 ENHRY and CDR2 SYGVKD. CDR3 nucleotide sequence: TGTGCCATCAGTGACCCCGGACGGACTAACTACGAGCAGTACTTC. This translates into CAISDPGRTNYEQYF.

DNA for the CDR3: TGTGCCACCAGCAGAGACCCAGGGGCGAACTACGAGCAGTACTTC. It specifies CATSRDPGANYEQYF. V is TRBV15 and J is TRBJ2-7; tentative D call: TRBD1 (6 bases). The length of the CDR3 is 15 residues. Germline loops: CDR1 LNHNV, CDR2 YYDKDF (reference sequence). Trimming shortened V by 0 bases and J by 3 bases, and 12 bases separated the two germline ends.

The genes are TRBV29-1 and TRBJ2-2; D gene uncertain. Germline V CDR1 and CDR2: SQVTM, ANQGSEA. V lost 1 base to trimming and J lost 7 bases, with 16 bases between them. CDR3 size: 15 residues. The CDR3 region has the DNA TGCAGCGTTGAAGTAACGGCAGGTGATAGCGGGGAGCTGTTTTTT. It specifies CSVEVTAGDSGELFF.

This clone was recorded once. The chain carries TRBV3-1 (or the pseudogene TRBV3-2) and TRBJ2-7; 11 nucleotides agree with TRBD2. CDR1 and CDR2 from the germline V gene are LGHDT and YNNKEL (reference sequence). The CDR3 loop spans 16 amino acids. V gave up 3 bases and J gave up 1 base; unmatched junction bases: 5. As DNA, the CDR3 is TGTGCCAGCAGCCAGGATTTAGCGGGGGGGTCCTACGAGCAGTACTTC. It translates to CASSQDLAGGSYEQYF.

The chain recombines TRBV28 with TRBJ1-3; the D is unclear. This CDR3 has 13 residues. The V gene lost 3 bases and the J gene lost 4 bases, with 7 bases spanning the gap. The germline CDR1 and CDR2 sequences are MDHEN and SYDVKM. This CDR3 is CASSLNSGNTIYF. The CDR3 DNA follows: TGTGCCAGCAGTTTGAACTCCGGAAACACCATATATTTT.

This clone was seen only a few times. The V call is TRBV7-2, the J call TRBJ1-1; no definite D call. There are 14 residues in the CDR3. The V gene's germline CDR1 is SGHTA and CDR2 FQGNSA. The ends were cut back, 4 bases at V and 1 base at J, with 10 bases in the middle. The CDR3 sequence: CASSSLRQNTEAFF. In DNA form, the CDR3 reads TGTGCCAGCAGCTCCCTTAGACAGAACACTGAAGCTTTCTTT.

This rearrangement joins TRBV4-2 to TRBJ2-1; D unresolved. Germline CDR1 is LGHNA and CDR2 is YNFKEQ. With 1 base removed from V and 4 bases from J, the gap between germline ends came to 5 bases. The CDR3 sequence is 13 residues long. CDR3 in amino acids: CASSQVVYNEQFF. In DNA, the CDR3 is TGTGCCAGCAGCCAAGTAGTGTACAATGAGCAGTTCTTC.

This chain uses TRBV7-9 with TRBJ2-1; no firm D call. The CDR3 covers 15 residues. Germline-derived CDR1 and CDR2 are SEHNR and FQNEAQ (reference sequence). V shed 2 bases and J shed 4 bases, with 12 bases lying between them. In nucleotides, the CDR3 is TGTGCCAGCAGCTTACCTTATGGGCCTTACAATGAGCAGTTCTTC. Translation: CASSLPYGPYNEQFF. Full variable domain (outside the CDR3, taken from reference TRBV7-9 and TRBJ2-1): DTGVSQNPRHKITKRGQNVTFRCDPISEHNRLYWYRQTLGQGPEFLTYFQNEAQLEKSRLLSDRFSAERPKGSFSTLEIQRTEQGDSAMYLCASSLPYGPYNEQFFGPGTRLTVL.

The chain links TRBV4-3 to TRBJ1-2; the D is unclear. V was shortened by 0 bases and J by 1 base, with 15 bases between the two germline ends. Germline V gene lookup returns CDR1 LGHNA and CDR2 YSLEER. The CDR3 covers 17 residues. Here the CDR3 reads CASSQERETAFNYGYTF. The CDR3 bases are TGCGCCAGCAGCCAAGAACGGGAGACGGCCTTTAACTATGGCTACACCTTC.

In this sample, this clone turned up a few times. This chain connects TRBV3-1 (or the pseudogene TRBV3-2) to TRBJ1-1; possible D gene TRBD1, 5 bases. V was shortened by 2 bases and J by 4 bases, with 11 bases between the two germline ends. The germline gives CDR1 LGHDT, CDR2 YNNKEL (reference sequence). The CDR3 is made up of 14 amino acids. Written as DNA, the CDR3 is TGTGCCAGCAGCCAATGGGGCCCCACCACTGAAGCTTTCTTT. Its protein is CASSQWGPTTEAFF.

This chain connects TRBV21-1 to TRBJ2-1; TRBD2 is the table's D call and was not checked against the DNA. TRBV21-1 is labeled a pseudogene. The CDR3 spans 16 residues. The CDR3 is CASSKDESRENGEQFF. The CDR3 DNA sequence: TGTGCCAGCAGCAAAGACGAGAGTCGGGAGAACGGTGAGCAGTTCTTC.

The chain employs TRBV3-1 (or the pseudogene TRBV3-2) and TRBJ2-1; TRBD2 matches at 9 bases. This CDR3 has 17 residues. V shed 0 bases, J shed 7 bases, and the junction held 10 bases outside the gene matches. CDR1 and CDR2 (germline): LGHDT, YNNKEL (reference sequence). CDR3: CASSQDTSGLEGNEQFF. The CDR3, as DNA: TGTGCCAGCAGCCAAGACACTAGCGGGTTGGAAGGAAATGAGCAGTTCTTC.